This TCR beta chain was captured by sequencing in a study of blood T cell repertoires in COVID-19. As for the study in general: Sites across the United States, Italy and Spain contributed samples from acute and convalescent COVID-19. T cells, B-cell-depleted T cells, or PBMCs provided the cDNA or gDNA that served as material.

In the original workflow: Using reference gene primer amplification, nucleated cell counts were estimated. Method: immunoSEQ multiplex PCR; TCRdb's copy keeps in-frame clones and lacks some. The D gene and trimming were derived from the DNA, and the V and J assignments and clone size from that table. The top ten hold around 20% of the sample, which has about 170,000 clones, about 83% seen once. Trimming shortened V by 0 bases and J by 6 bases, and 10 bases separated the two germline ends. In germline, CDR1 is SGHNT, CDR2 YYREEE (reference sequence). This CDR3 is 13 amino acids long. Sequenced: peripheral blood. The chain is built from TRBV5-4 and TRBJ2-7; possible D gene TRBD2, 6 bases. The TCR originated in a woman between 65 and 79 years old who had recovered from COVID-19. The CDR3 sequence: CASSLVEGREQYF. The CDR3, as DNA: TGTGCCAGCAGCTTGGTGGAGGGGCGCGAGCAGTACTTC.